A single sample gave rise to the 21 T cell receptor beta chains below, sequenced in a study of shared clonotypes between healthy human individuals. Method: immunoSEQ multiplex PCR; TCRdb's copy keeps in-frame clones and lacks some. This sample yields about 470,000 clones, of which more than 75% are seen a single time; under 15% belongs to the top ten. The sequencing sample was made of PBMCs. The receptor source for this set is a woman aged 35 to 49 in good health. Some clones in this sample may be carry-over from other donors' samples.

The J gene is TRBJ1-1, the V gene TRBV2; D call uncertain. V was cut by 1 base and J by 1 base, with 10 bases left in between. Germline V gives CDR1 SNHLY, CDR2 FYNNEI. The CDR3 runs 15 residues. Written as DNA, the CDR3 is TGTGCCAGCAGTGAAGGGGGATGGGAGAACACTGAAGCTTTCTTT. It codes for CASSEGGWENTEAFF.

The chain links TRBV2 to TRBJ1-3, with a possible D match to TRBD1 (6 bases). Germline V CDR1 and CDR2: SNHLY, FYNNEI. The CDR3 is 15 amino acids. V was pared by 5 bases and J by 0 bases, with 11 bases between. The chain's CDR3 is CASSQGYSSGNTIYF. Written as DNA, the CDR3 is TGTGCCAGCAGTCAGGGGTATAGCTCTGGAAACACCATATATTTT.

V is TRBV29-1 and J is TRBJ1-1; no firm D call. The CDR3 extends over 14 amino acids. The germline V and J ends were trimmed by 2 bases and 7 bases, with 17 bases remaining between them. Germline V CDR1 and CDR2: SQVTM, ANQGSEA. The CDR3 nucleotides read TGCAGCGTTGAAAATTTGGGCCGAGACCTTGAAGCTTTCTTT. It codes for CSVENLGRDLEAFF. Together with reference TRBV29-1 and TRBJ1-1, the CDR3 gives the full variable domain: SAVISQKPSRDICQRGTSLTIQCQVDSQVTMMFWYRQQPGQSLTLIATANQGSEATYESGFVIDKFPISRPNLTFSTLTVSNMSPEDSSIYLCSVENLGRDLEAFFGQGTRLTVV.

The chain carries TRBV29-1 and TRBJ1-1; 12 nucleotides agree with TRBD1. The germline CDR1 and CDR2 sequences are SQVTM and ANQGSEA. The ends lost 7 bases at V and 4 bases at J; junction bases unmatched: 4. The CDR3 runs to 13 residues. Here the CDR3 reads CSGTGQGATEAFF. In nucleotides, the CDR3 is TGCAGCGGGACGGGACAGGGGGCCACTGAAGCTTTCTTT. Looking up the rest from reference TRBV29-1 and TRBJ1-1 gives the full variable domain: SAVISQKPSRDICQRGTSLTIQCQVDSQVTMMFWYRQQPGQSLTLIATANQGSEATYESGFVIDKFPISRPNLTFSTLTVSNMSPEDSSIYLCSGTGQGATEAFFGQGTRLTVV.

This clone has just a few counts. V and J are TRBV27 and TRBJ1-4, with 9 bases identical to TRBD1. V lost 6 bases to trimming and J lost 6 bases; unmatched junction nucleotides: 8. This CDR3 comprises 15 residues. Germline V gene lookup returns CDR1 MNHEY and CDR2 SMNVEV (reference sequence). CDR3 bases: TGTGCCAGCAGCACAGACAGGGGGGGAGATGAAAAACTGTTTTTT. Its protein is CASSTDRGGDEKLFF.

V and J are TRBV28 and TRBJ1-6, with D perhaps TRBD1 (5 bases). Germline values: CDR1 MDHEN, CDR2 SYDVKM. Trimming left V 7 bases short and J 2 bases short, with 18 bases between. The CDR3 spans 17 residues. The CDR3 protein is CASTLGVGVTYNSPLHF. DNA of the CDR3: TGTGCCAGCACCCTGGGAGTAGGGGTTACCTATAATTCACCCCTCCACTTT.

The J gene is TRBJ2-3, the V gene TRBV18, with TRBD2 matching over 7 bases. After removal of 3 bases from V and 4 bases from J, the junction contained 4 bases not matched to a gene. CDR3 length equals 14 residues. Germline V gene lookup returns CDR1 KGHSH and CDR2 LQKENI. CDR3 coding DNA: TGTGCCAGCTCACCTGCGGGAGAGGCAGATACGCAGTATTTT. This gives the protein CASSPAGEADTQYF.

The V gene is TRBV29-1, the J gene TRBJ1-2; TRBD1 matches 10 bases. This CDR3 is 16 amino acids long. CDR1 and CDR2 (germline): SQVTM, ANQGSEA. V lost 4 bases and J lost 4; bases outside the gene matches: 12. CDR3 DNA: TGCAGCGTTGGGTTAGCCGGGACAGGGGAGATCTATGGCTACACCTTC. Translation gives CSVGLAGTGEIYGYTF.

This clone showed up just a few times. The chain couples TRBV11-3 to TRBJ2-5, with D possibly being TRBD1 (6 bases). Trimming cost V 4 bases and J 3 bases, with 9 bases left between them. CDR1 and CDR2 from the germline V gene are SGHNT and YENEEA. CDR3 length: 13 amino acids. The chain's CDR3 is CASSSWTEETQYF. The CDR3 nucleotides read TGTGCCAGCAGCTCATGGACAGAAGAGACCCAGTACTTC.

This clone showed up just a few times. The chain employs TRBV18 and TRBJ2-2; D may be TRBD1 (5 bases). Germline V gene lookup returns CDR1 KGHSH and CDR2 LQKENI. V lost 6 bases to trimming and J lost 2 bases, with 10 bases between them. This CDR3 has 14 amino acids. The CDR3: CASSLDSNTGELFF. CDR3 bases: TGTGCCAGCTCGCTCGACAGCAACACCGGGGAGCTGTTTTTT.

V gene TRBV9 combines with J gene TRBJ2-1, with TRBD2 as a possible D gene (6 bases). Trimming removed 4 bases at V and 4 bases at J, with 18 bases between. Germline CDR1 SGDLS, CDR2 YYNGEE. The CDR3 has 16 residues. The CDR3 is CASSTQDYYLYNEQFF. CDR3 nucleotide sequence: TGTGCCAGCAGCACACAGGACTATTATTTATACAATGAGCAGTTCTTC.

The chain couples TRBV9 to TRBJ2-5, with TRBD1 identical over 8 bases. Trimming at V came to 0 bases and at J to 4 bases, leaving 5 bases not matched to a gene. The CDR3 totals 15 residues. Germline loops: CDR1 SGDLS, CDR2 YYNGEE. The CDR3 DNA reads as TGTGCCAGCAGCGTAGGGTGGCAGGGGGCAGAGACCCAGTACTTC. This translates into CASSVGWQGAETQYF.

The CDR3 is CASSISFGTGRGGYTF. The CDR3 DNA sequence: TGTGCCAGTAGTATCTCATTCGGGACAGGGCGAGGCGGCTACACCTTC. V and J are TRBV19 and TRBJ1-2; 9 nucleotides align to TRBD1. This CDR3 spans 16 amino acids. Germline assignment: CDR1 LNHDA and CDR2 SQIVND (reference sequence). Germline trimming cut 3 bases from V and 8 bases from J; bases unmatched to any gene: 13.

This clone has a handful of counts. V is TRBV5-5 and J is TRBJ2-5, with no clear D. The CDR3 loop spans 16 amino acids. The germline V gene encodes CDR1 SGHKS and CDR2 YYEKEE (reference sequence). Trimming stripped 0 bases from V and 2 bases from J, with 14 bases between. The CDR3 here is CASSLEAFLDQETQYF. The CDR3 DNA follows: TGTGCCAGCAGCTTGGAGGCGTTTTTAGATCAAGAGACCCAGTACTTC.

V usage is TRBV21-1 and J usage is TRBJ1-2. TRBV21-1 represents a pseudogene. CDR3 length: 17 residues. CDR3 nucleotide sequence: TGTGCCAGCAGCAAAGGGGGAGGGAGCAGAGCTAACTATGGCTACACCTTC. Its translation: CASSKGGGSRANYGYTF.

The chain has TRBV11-2 and TRBJ2-3; 7 bases are shared with TRBD2. The J segment lost 0 bases and the V segment lost 2 bases, leaving 2 bases of the junction unmatched. This CDR3 is 15 amino acids long. The germline gives CDR1 SGHAT, CDR2 FQNNGV. The CDR3 bases are TGTGCCAGCAGCTTATACGGGAGGAGCACAGATACGCAGTATTTT. Its protein product is CASSLYGRSTDTQYF.

The chain is built from TRBV25-1 and TRBJ1-5, with 9 bases that match TRBD1. Germline-derived CDR1 and CDR2 are MGHDK and SYGVNS. This CDR3 contains 14 residues. J was trimmed by 7 bases and V by 4 bases; bases with no gene match: 5. CDR3 DNA sequence: TGTGCCAGCAGTGGGGACAGGGAGAGCCAGCCCCAGCATTTT. Translation: CASSGDRESQPQHF.

Only a few counts were recorded for this clone. The J gene is TRBJ2-5, the V gene TRBV28, with a possible D match to TRBD2 (6 bases). This CDR3 spans 15 amino acids. Germline V lookup: CDR1 MDHEN, CDR2 SYDVKM. Between the trimmed V and J ends, which lost 5 bases and 1 base, there was a span of 14 bases. For the CDR3, the DNA is TGTGCCAGCAGTCCCCAGACGGGAGCCCAAGAGACCCAGTACTTC. As protein: CASSPQTGAQETQYF.

The V call is TRBV19, the J call TRBJ2-2, with D tentatively TRBD2 (6 bases). This CDR3 spans 16 amino acids. The germline V gene encodes CDR1 LNHDA and CDR2 SQIVND (reference sequence). The ends were cut back, 3 bases at V and 1 base at J, with 12 bases in the middle. CDR3 DNA: TGTGCCAGTAGTATTACCGGGGGAGGGAACACCGGGGAGCTGTTTTTT. Protein product: CASSITGGGNTGELFF.

This clone was found once. V usage is TRBV7-8 and J usage is TRBJ1-5, with D tentatively TRBD1 (6 bases). Germline V CDR1 and CDR2: SGHVS, FQNEAQ. This CDR3 has 14 amino acids. The V end was cut by 5 bases, the J end by 3 bases, with 11 bases between. The CDR3: CASSADSLNQPQHF. For the CDR3, the DNA is TGTGCCAGCAGCGCGGACAGTCTCAATCAGCCCCAGCATTTT.

At least ten counts were recorded for this clone. V and J are TRBV6-6 and TRBJ2-3; 11 bases align to TRBD1. The germline gives CDR1 MNHNY, CDR2 SVGAGI (reference sequence). This CDR3 is 16 amino acids long. V shed 7 bases, J shed 6 bases, and the junction held 12 bases outside the gene matches. CDR3: CASTLTGQGGEDTQYF. For the CDR3, the DNA is TGTGCCAGCACTCTAACGGGACAGGGGGGCGAGGATACGCAGTATTTT.